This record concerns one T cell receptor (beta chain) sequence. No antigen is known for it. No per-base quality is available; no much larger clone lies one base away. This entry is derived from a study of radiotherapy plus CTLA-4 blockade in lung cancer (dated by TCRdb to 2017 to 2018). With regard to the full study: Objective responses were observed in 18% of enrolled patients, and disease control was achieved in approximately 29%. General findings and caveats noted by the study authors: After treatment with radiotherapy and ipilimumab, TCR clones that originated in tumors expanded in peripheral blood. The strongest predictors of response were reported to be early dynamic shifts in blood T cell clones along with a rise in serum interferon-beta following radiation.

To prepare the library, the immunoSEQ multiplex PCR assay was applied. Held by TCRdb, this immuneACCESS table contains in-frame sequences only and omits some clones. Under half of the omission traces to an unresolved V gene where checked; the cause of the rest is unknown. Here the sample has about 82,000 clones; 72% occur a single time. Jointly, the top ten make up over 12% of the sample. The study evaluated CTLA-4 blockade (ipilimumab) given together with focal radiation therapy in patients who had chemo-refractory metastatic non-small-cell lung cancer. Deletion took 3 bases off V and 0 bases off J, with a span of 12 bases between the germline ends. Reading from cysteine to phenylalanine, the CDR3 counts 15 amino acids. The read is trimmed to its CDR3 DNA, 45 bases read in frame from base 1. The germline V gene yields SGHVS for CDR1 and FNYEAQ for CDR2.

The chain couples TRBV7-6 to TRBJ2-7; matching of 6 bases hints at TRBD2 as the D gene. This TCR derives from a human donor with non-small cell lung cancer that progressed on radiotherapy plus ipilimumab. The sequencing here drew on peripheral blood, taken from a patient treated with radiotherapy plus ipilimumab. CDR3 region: CASSLEAGLSYEQYF. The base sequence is TGTGCCAGCAGCTTGGAGGCGGGGCTCTCCTACGAGCAGTACTTC.